This TCR beta chain was observed in a study of cytomegalovirus exposure and HLA in healthy donors. On the study more broadly: Among about 179 million T cells, an earlier analysis found roughly 100 million unique TCR beta sequences. Study-wide findings and caveats: A previous analysis found most TCR beta V segments productive roughly 87% or roughly 30% of the time. A later analysis linked a missense DCLRE1C variant to TCR beta V- and J-gene trimming. A later analysis reportedly found that, within productive TCRs, an Asian-associated ancestry cluster had fewer N-insertions than the mean observed across the roughly 700 donors.

With regard to this clone: Antigen specificity is unknown.

PCR was performed using 60 Vbeta and 13 Jbeta primers. TCRdb's table, derived via immunoSEQ multiplex PCR, lists solely in-frame clones and lacks some. Of around 120,000 clones detected, roughly 77% appear once; the ten largest clones hold 5.9%. V lost 3 bases, J lost 2 bases, and 3 bases stayed unmatched. This CDR3 comprises 15 residues. Germline V gives CDR1 LNHDA, CDR2 SQIVND (reference sequence). The sequence came from a woman aged 40 to 55 in good health and CMV-seropositive. V is TRBV19 and J is TRBJ2-1; 8 bases match TRBD2. The sequencing input was PBMCs. CDR3 protein: CASSMERGTYNEQFF. The CDR3 DNA follows: TGTGCCAGTAGTATGGAGCGGGGGACCTACAATGAGCAGTTCTTC.